One sample yielded the 32 T cell receptor beta chains listed below, sequenced in a study of blood T cell repertoires in COVID-19 (dated by TCRdb to about 2020). Receptor libraries were prepared by the immunoSEQ multiplex PCR assay. In its TCRdb copy, this immuneACCESS table keeps in-frame sequences only and misses some clones. Where compared with another copy, unresolved V genes explain less than half of these, and the others have no known cause. A total of 15,000 to 20,000 clones appear in this sample, about 80% of them only once. The leading ten clones occupy 11% of the sample. The sequenced sample consisted of peripheral blood. Every receptor here comes from an older man with acute or convalescent COVID-19.

J is TRBJ2-7 and V is TRBV30; tentative D call: TRBD2 (6 bases). The CDR3 is 14 residues long. Germline CDR1 is GTSNPN and CDR2 is SVGIG (reference sequence). V was shortened by 3 bases and J by 0 bases, with 12 bases between the two germline ends. The CDR3 nucleotides read TGTGCCTGGAGCAAAGGGACTCTCTCCTACGAGCAGTACTTC. Translated: CAWSKGTLSYEQYF.

V is TRBV5-4 and J is TRBJ1-2, with a possible D match to TRBD1 (6 bases). V was pared by 4 bases and J by 1 base, with 8 bases between. This CDR3 is built from 13 residues. Germline assignment: CDR1 SGHNT and CDR2 YYREEE (reference sequence). The CDR3 region has the DNA TGTGCCAGCAGCCCGGACAGTAACTATGGCTACACCTTC. This translates into CASSPDSNYGYTF.

V is TRBV6-5 and J is TRBJ1-2, with D perhaps matching TRBD1 (5 bases). This CDR3 comprises 13 residues. Trimming removed 0 bases at V and 4 bases at J, with 6 bases between. The germline V gene encodes CDR1 MNHEY and CDR2 SVGAGI. CDR3 coding DNA: TGTGCCAGCAGTTACTCGACAGCCTATGGCTACACCTTC. Protein sequence: CASSYSTAYGYTF.

The chain joins TRBV5-1 to TRBJ1-3; D not resolved. This CDR3 is 14 amino acids long. Between the trimmed V and J ends, which lost 0 bases and 8 bases, there was a span of 12 bases. In germline, CDR1 is SGHRS, CDR2 YFSETQ. The CDR3 is CASSLGGYEDTIYF. For the CDR3, the DNA is TGCGCCAGCAGCTTGGGCGGCTACGAGGACACCATATATTTT.

The J gene is TRBJ2-4, the V gene TRBV7-2; TRBD1 matches 7 bases. The V gene end was trimmed by 0 bases and the J gene end by 7 bases; junction bases not matched to a gene: 3. This CDR3 contains 14 residues. The germline CDR1 and CDR2 sequences are SGHTA and FQGNSA. The CDR3 protein is CASSLAGRGNIQYF. Here the CDR3 DNA reads TGTGCCAGCAGCTTAGCGGGCAGGGGGAACATTCAGTACTTC.

This rearrangement joins TRBV5-6 to TRBJ1-2; D ambiguous. The CDR3 runs 13 residues. Trimming took 4 bases from V and 2 from J, leaving 9 bases between them. Germline V CDR1 and CDR2: SGHDT, YYEEEE. The CDR3: CASSDGRNYGYTF. CDR3 DNA sequence: TGTGCCAGCAGCGATGGCAGAAACTATGGCTACACCTTC.

The chain recombines TRBV10-2 with TRBJ2-7; TRBD2 matches 9 bases. The germline V gene encodes CDR1 WSHSY and CDR2 SAAADI. V dropped 8 bases and J dropped 2; count of bases not matched to a gene: 1. The CDR3 length is 12 residues. CDR3 residues: CASRTSAYEQYF. Written as DNA, the CDR3 is TGCGCCAGCCGGACTAGCGCCTACGAGCAGTACTTC.

The rearrangement joins TRBV5-1 to TRBJ2-1, with D tentatively TRBD2 (5 bases). V lost 0 bases and J lost 8, with 6 bases in between. Germline V gives CDR1 SGHRS, CDR2 YFSETQ. This CDR3 has 12 residues. CDR3 nucleotides: TGCGCCAGCAGCTTGGAGAGGGATGAGCAGTTCTTC. The encoded protein is CASSLERDEQFF.

A note on this clone: The sample has other DNA sequences that encode this CDR3 too. The CDR3 sequence is CASSPRTPGEKLFF. The DNA of the CDR3 is TGCGCCAGCAGCCCGCGAACTCCAGGGGAAAAACTGTTTTTT. The chain links TRBV4-3 to TRBJ1-4; D possibly corresponds to TRBD1 (5 bases). Trimming pared 4 bases from V and 8 bases from J, leaving 14 bases between. Germline assignment: CDR1 LGHNA and CDR2 YSLEER. CDR3 length equals 14 residues.

In the case of this clone: It is unclear where the CDR3 begins or ends on the DNA, so no DNA is shown, and the CDR3 is as TCRdb lists it. The rearrangement joins TRBV12-3 or TRBV12-4 to TRBJ2-6; the DNA was not compared with TRBD2, the D call given in the table. Including both end residues, the CDR3 is 13 amino acids long. CDR3 region: CASSSSGANVLTF.

This chain connects TRBV27 to TRBJ1-2; 8 positions agree with TRBD1. The CDR3 sequence is 13 residues long. CDR1 is MNHEY, CDR2 SMNVEV, per germline (reference sequence). The junction had 3 bases not matched to a gene; V was cut back by 3 bases and J by 6 bases. The DNA for the CDR3 is TGTGCCAGCAGTTTTCAGGGGGCGGATGGCTACACCTTC. Amino acid sequence: CASSFQGADGYTF.

This clone was observed a handful of times. V usage is TRBV5-1 and J usage is TRBJ2-1; D remains unclear. Trimming shortened V by 4 bases and J by 5 bases, and 13 bases separated the two germline ends. The CDR3 totals 14 residues. Germline V gene lookup returns CDR1 SGHRS and CDR2 YFSETQ. CDR3 in DNA: TGCGCCAGCAGCAGTCAGTCCGCGGACAATGAGCAGTTCTTC. It yields the protein CASSSQSADNEQFF.

The CDR3 protein is CASSLDRGWEPQHF. The CDR3 DNA is TGTGCCAGCAGCTTAGACAGGGGATGGGAGCCCCAGCATTTT. V gene TRBV7-8 combines with J gene TRBJ1-5; 7 bases are shared with TRBD1. Germline-derived CDR1 and CDR2 are SGHVS and FQNEAQ. CDR3 length: 14 amino acids. J was trimmed by 8 bases and V by 1 base; bases with no gene match: 5. Based on the CDR3 plus reference TRBV7-8 and TRBJ1-5, the full variable domain is GAGVSQSPRYKVAKRGQDVALRCDPISGHVSLFWYQQALGQGPEFLTYFQNEAQLDKSGLPSDRFFAERPEGSVSTLKIQRTQQEDSAVYLCASSLDRGWEPQHFGDGTRLSIL.

The sample holds one count of this clone. The CDR3: CASSYPGQGKFNSPLHF. The CDR3, as DNA: TGTGCCAGCAGCTACCCGGGACAGGGGAAGTTTAATTCACCCCTCCACTTT. The rearrangement uses TRBV5-6 and TRBJ1-6; 10 positions match TRBD1. CDR1 is SGHDT and CDR2 is YYEEEE in the germline V gene. After removal of 3 bases from V and 6 bases from J, the junction contained 9 bases not matched to a gene. There are 17 residues in the CDR3.

This clone was seen more than once but under ten times. The V call is TRBV7-2, the J call TRBJ2-1; D is possibly TRBD2 (5 bases). Germline V gene data show CDR1 as SGHTA and CDR2 as FQGNSA. Trimming took off 8 bases at V and 0 bases at J, with 14 bases between the two ends. CDR3 length: 15 residues. CDR3: CASEKAASSYNEQFF. Here the CDR3 DNA reads TGTGCCAGCGAGAAAGCGGCAAGCTCCTACAATGAGCAGTTCTTC.

V is TRBV7-2 and J is TRBJ2-3; 15 bases map to TRBD2. CDR3 length: 18 residues. Losses at the gene ends were 4 bases for V and 4 bases for J; bases not matched to a gene: 9. Germline V gene lookup returns CDR1 SGHTA and CDR2 FQGNSA. In nucleotides, the CDR3 is TGTGCCAGCAGCTCCCGGACTAGCGGGGGGGCGGGGGCAGATACGCAGTATTTT. It translates to CASSSRTSGGAGADTQYF.

Judged by abundance, this clone is medium-sized. This chain connects TRBV11-2 to TRBJ1-6; the D gene is possibly TRBD1 (5 bases). CDR1 is SGHAT and CDR2 is FQNNGV in the germline V gene. Trimming cost V 5 bases and J 0 bases, with 8 bases left between them. The CDR3 is 15 amino acids. Here the CDR3 reads CASSGGTSYNSPLHF. In nucleotides, the CDR3 is TGTGCCAGCAGCGGGGGGACCTCCTATAATTCACCCCTCCACTTT.

This sequence joins TRBV7-6 and TRBJ2-2; D perhaps matches TRBD1 (5 bases). This CDR3 has 17 residues. Germline CDR1 reads SGHVS; CDR2 reads FNYEAQ. The germline V and J ends were trimmed by 5 bases and 7 bases, with 23 bases remaining between them. The CDR3 here is CASSPAPSRAVHGELFF. The CDR3 DNA is TGTGCCAGCAGCCCCGCTCCGAGCAGGGCGGTTCACGGGGAGCTGTTTTTT.

V usage is TRBV7-3 and J usage is TRBJ1-6; maybe TRBD1 (5 bases). This CDR3 contains 14 residues. CDR1 is SGHTA and CDR2 is FQGTGA in the germline V gene. V shed 3 bases and J shed 7 bases, with 10 bases lying between them. The CDR3 spells CASSFGHGNSPLHF. Here the CDR3 DNA reads TGTGCCAGCAGCTTTGGACACGGCAATTCACCCCTCCACTTT.

The V call is TRBV4-1, the J call TRBJ1-5; D unresolved. V lost 8 bases and J 0 bases, leaving 20 bases between the germline ends. This CDR3 is 17 amino acids long. Germline CDR1 is MGHRA and CDR2 is YSYEKL. The chain's CDR3 is CASRKIGEGDSNQPQHF. As DNA, the CDR3 is TGCGCCAGCCGAAAGATCGGAGAGGGAGATAGCAATCAGCCCCAGCATTTT.

This rearrangement joins TRBV5-4 to TRBJ2-7; 7 nucleotides line up with TRBD1. Germline CDR1 is SGHNT and CDR2 is YYREEE (reference sequence). V was pared by 4 bases and J by 4 bases, with 11 bases of the junction left unmatched. This CDR3 contains 15 residues. CDR3: CASSLGTGAQYEQYF. CDR3 coding DNA: TGTGCCAGCAGCCTGGGTACAGGGGCCCAATACGAGCAGTACTTC.

The V call is TRBV7-9, the J call TRBJ1-5, with TRBD1 matching 9 bases. The CDR3 covers 14 residues. With 5 bases clipped from V and 3 bases from J, the junction kept 2 bases outside the gene matches. Germline lookup yields CDR1 SEHNR and CDR2 FQNEAQ (reference sequence). CDR3 sequence reads: CASSRTGANQPQHF. CDR3 in DNA: TGTGCCAGCAGCCGGACAGGGGCCAATCAGCCCCAGCATTTT.

This clone has only a few counts. The V and J genes are TRBV18 and TRBJ1-2; D is perhaps TRBD1 (6 bases). CDR1 is KGHSH and CDR2 is LQKENI in the germline V gene. The CDR3 has 18 residues. The ends were cut back, 2 bases at V and 0 bases at J, with 19 bases in the middle. The CDR3 is CASSPMGVQGTTNYGYTF. The CDR3 DNA sequence: TGTGCCAGCTCACCAATGGGGGTCCAGGGGACAACTAACTATGGCTACACCTTC.

The rearrangement uses TRBV3-1 (or the pseudogene TRBV3-2) and TRBJ2-5; D is possibly TRBD1 (5 bases). Trimming stripped 4 bases from V and 4 bases from J, with 7 bases between. The CDR3 covers 12 residues. Germline CDR1 is LGHDT and CDR2 is YNNKEL (reference sequence). The DNA for the CDR3 is TGTGCCAGCAGCCTCCAGGGAGAGACCCAGTACTTC. Its translation is CASSLQGETQYF.

The chain joins TRBV7-9 to TRBJ1-4; D is unclear. CDR1 SEHNR and CDR2 FQNEAQ come from the germline V gene (reference sequence). This CDR3 spans 16 amino acids. The V and J ends lost 5 bases and 0 bases respectively, with 13 bases between them. The CDR3 loop is CASSPEPQATNEKLFF. The CDR3 DNA sequence: TGTGCCAGCAGCCCGGAACCCCAGGCAACTAATGAAAAACTGTTTTTT.

The genes are TRBV28 and TRBJ1-2, with a weak D call TRBD1 (6 bases). This CDR3 spans 14 amino acids. With 4 bases removed from V and 8 bases from J, the gap between germline ends came to 17 bases. Per germline, CDR1 MDHEN and CDR2 SYDVKM. The chain's CDR3 is CASSSEARGKGYTF. The CDR3 nucleotides read TGTGCCAGCAGTTCGGAGGCCAGGGGAAAGGGCTACACCTTC.

The J gene is TRBJ1-3, the V gene TRBV15; D gene uncertain. Trimming shortened V by 1 base and J by 0 bases, and 10 bases separated the two germline ends. CDR1 is LNHNV and CDR2 is YYDKDF in the germline V gene (reference sequence). The CDR3 is made up of 16 amino acids. In DNA form, the CDR3 reads TGTGCCACCAGCAGAGTCCTCCCGAGCTCTGGAAACACCATATATTTT. Residues: CATSRVLPSSGNTIYF.

V gene TRBV7-9 combines with J gene TRBJ1-3; no clear D. V lost 3 bases and J 0 bases, leaving 9 bases between the germline ends. This CDR3 is 15 amino acids long. The germline CDR1 and CDR2 sequences are SEHNR and FQNEAQ (reference sequence). The chain's CDR3 is CASSFALSSGNTIYF. CDR3 in DNA: TGTGCCAGCAGCTTCGCCCTCAGCTCTGGAAACACCATATATTTT.

In this sample, this clone turned up a few times. The chain uses TRBV6-5 and TRBJ1-5; possibly TRBD1 for D (5 bases). Germline CDR1 MNHEY, CDR2 SVGAGI. The CDR3 totals 15 residues. V lost 3 bases to trimming and J lost 6 bases, with 15 bases between them. The CDR3 reads CASSYRQLPGQPQHF. In DNA, the CDR3 is TGTGCCAGCAGTTATAGACAGCTCCCGGGTCAGCCCCAGCATTTT.

This sequence joins TRBV5-5 and TRBJ1-5, with D perhaps matching TRBD1 (6 bases). The germline V and J ends were trimmed by 0 bases and 6 bases, with 13 bases remaining between them. Germline assignment: CDR1 SGHKS and CDR2 YYEKEE (reference sequence). The length of the CDR3 is 15 residues. CDR3 nucleotides: TGTGCCAGCAGCTTGGGGGGGCAGGTGGCTCAGCCCCAGCATTTT. As protein: CASSLGGQVAQPQHF.

This clone was observed once. The chain employs TRBV29-1 and TRBJ2-7; TRBD1 is a possible D gene (6 bases). The CDR3 runs to 12 residues. Trimming shortened V by 5 bases and J by 5 bases, and 13 bases separated the two germline ends. Germline lookup yields CDR1 SQVTM and CDR2 ANQGSEA. This chain's CDR3 is CSVLSQGNEQYF. CDR3 in DNA: TGCAGCGTTCTGTCTCAGGGGAACGAGCAGTACTTC.

V usage is TRBV6-1 and J usage is TRBJ1-5, with 7 bases lining up with TRBD1. With V trimmed by 3 bases and J by 8 bases, 13 bases remained unmatched. The CDR3 is 16 amino acids. Germline values: CDR1 MNHNS, CDR2 SASEGT. CDR3 sequence reads: CASSDQQGLRSEPQHF. The CDR3, as DNA: TGTGCCAGCAGTGACCAACAGGGGCTCCGTAGTGAGCCCCAGCATTTT.